Listed here is a single T cell receptor beta chain. This clonotype was counted ten times or more. Its antigen is currently not known. Base qualities are not at hand, and no much larger clone is one base apart. The TCR beta CDR3 regions were amplified from RNA transcripts. A first-round RT-PCR of the TCR CDR3 used the HTBI primer set with the Qiagen OneStep RT-PCR kit. Libraries were constructed in a second round of multiplex PCR, after which size selection and purification were performed. Paired-end sequencing of the libraries was performed with 100 bp reads on an Illumina HiSeq2000. Concerning the study's data processing: SOAPnuke was used to process the raw data, with reads discarded if the reads contained adapters or uncalled bases, had a mean Phred below 15, or lacked an exact constant-primer or identifier match. COPE v1.2.5 was used to merge high-quality paired reads, and clonotypes were defined as unique nucleotide sequences. MiTCR v1.1 was used to align the clonotypes against IMGT TRBV, TRBD and TRBJ reference segments. Only V-J combinations with frequency above 0.0001, covering 99.2% of repertoires, were analysed. The TCS score was defined as the ratio of F50 (clonal expansion) to E x V (chaos), calculated using BLOSUM62-based TCRdist between CDR3 peptides within each V-J. Welch's t-statistics and random forest reduced fewer than 600 V-J features to under 15, which were used in a naive Bayes classifier (R e1071). Through fastp at Q25 and MiXCR, TCRdb rebuilt clones from the public reads, retaining in-frame beta chains. Every distinct CDR3 protein forms one entry, paired with its most common genes and DNA. The V and J calls were determined by TCRdb, not by the authors. The sample profile shows about 500,000 distinct CDR3 sequences; about a sixth of them were found once. The top ten clonotypes cover 17% of the sample.

This record belongs to a study of T cells in Graves' hyperthyroidism and ophthalmopathy (dated by TCRdb to between 2019 and 2020). Regarding the complete study: Peripheral blood samples were taken at initial diagnosis, before any treatment was given. A discovery cohort of about a hundred patients, about 44 with Graves' ophthalmopathy and more than 55 with stable Graves' hyperthyroidism, was used to find distinguishing TCR V-J signatures. Prospective prediction of ophthalmopathy was tested in an independent validation cohort consisting of about 20 hyperthyroidism patients and more than 15 patients who later progressed to ophthalmopathy. The 75 to 100 discovery patients were randomly divided into training and test sets at a 7:3 ratio. In addition, the study compared T-cell repertoires in thyroid tissue and in blood from about 6 Graves' hyperthyroidism patients. Following sampling, methimazole starting at 30 mg daily was given to hyperthyroidism patients, and high-dose intravenous methylprednisolone was given to ophthalmopathy patients. The paper describes TCR Vbeta CDR3 sequencing of 135 peripheral blood samples, made up of around 41 ophthalmopathy patients, around 78 hyperthyroidism patients and some 17 progressor patients. Study-level results and caveats: During validation, the model predicted progression to ophthalmopathy a median of approximately six months ahead of onset, with approximately 70% sensitivity and 72% to 80% specificity. Sample size was not statistically predetermined, and investigators were not blinded to group allocation. Most expanded thyroid clonotypes (frequency above 0.001) were also detected in blood, suggesting blood repertoires may reflect thyroid immune responses. Ophthalmopathy was separated from stable hyperthyroidism by a 13 V-J signature model, with over 85% sensitivity and approximately 81% specificity obtained in cross-validation and 80%/75% obtained in testing.

In the ophthalmopathy patients, disease was moderately to severely active, with a Clinical Activity Score of 3 or more, a NOSPECS grade of 4 or more, and a duration of less than 3 months. Any patient with an uncontrolled infection, another autoimmune disease, pregnancy or lactation was excluded. Diagnoses were established on the basis of clinical symptoms, serum thyroxine and TRAb, thyroid ultrasound, and orbital computed tomography. PBMCs were isolated from about 10 ml of fresh peripheral blood by Ficoll-Paque density gradient centrifugation. Trizol reagent was used to extract total RNA, and RNA quality was then checked on an Agilent 2100 Bioanalyzer. V is cut by 4 bases and J by 6 bases, and the space between the germline ends is 11 bases. The CDR3 measures 13 amino acids from cysteine to phenylalanine. Kept here is only the CDR3 DNA, which spans 39 bases and is read in frame from base 1. CDR1 and CDR2, looked up from the germline V gene, are SGHAT and FQNNGV.

Specimen: blood. The receptor comes from a woman younger than 35 with Graves' ophthalmopathy. The sequence joins TRBV11-2 to TRBJ2-3; no D gene call is confident. The bases read TGTGCCAGCAGCTCCGAGACTCTCGATACGCAGTATTTT. Its protein is CASSSETLDTQYF.